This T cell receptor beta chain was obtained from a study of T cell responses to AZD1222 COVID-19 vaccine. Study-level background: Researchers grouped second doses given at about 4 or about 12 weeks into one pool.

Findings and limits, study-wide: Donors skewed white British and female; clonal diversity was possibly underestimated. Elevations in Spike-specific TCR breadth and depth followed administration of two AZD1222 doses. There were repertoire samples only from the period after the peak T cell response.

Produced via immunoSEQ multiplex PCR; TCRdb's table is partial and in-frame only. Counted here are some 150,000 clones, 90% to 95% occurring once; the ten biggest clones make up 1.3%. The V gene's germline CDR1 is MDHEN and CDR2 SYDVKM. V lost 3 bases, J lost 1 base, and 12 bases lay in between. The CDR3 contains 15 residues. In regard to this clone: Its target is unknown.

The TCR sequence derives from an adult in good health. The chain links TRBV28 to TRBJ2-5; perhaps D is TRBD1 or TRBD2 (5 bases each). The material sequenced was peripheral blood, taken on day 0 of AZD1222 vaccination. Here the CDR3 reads CASSLPGRGQETQYF. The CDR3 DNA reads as TGTGCCAGCAGTTTGCCGGGACGGGGCCAAGAGACCCAGTACTTC.